Listed below are T cell receptor beta chains from one sample, sequenced in a study of shared clonotypes between healthy human individuals. Sequencing used immunoSEQ multiplex PCR; TCRdb keeps in-frame clones, though not all of them. The sample contains about 2 million clones, about 95% of which appear only once. The sequencing input was naive CD8+ T cells sorted from blood. These TCRs come from a man younger than 35 in good health. The CDR3 runs from the conserved cysteine through the conserved F or W. The D gene is left open where the match is weak. Clone sizes are given selectively: once, few, many, or a class where the clone is expanded.

>NA|NA|TRBJ2-7|TRBV29-1
CSVGGEEAYEQYF
TGCAGCGTTGGCGGGGAGGAAGCCTACGAGCAGTACTTC
>NA|NA|TRBJ1-5|TRBV19
CASKNGGNQPQHF
TGTGCCAGCAAGAATGGGGGCAATCAGCCCCAGCATTTT
>NA|NA|TRBJ2-5|TRBV2
CASSAGGAGYQETQYF
TGTGCCAGCAGTGCGGGGGGCGCGGGGTACCAAGAGACCCAGTACTTC
>TRBD2|NA|TRBJ2-7|TRBV7-6
CASSLEAGVSYEQYF
TGTGCCAGCAGCTTAGAAGCGGGAGTTTCCTACGAGCAGTACTTC
>TRBD1|NA|TRBJ1-4|TRBV7-9
CASSLITGGLPATNEKLFF
TGTGCCAGCAGCTTGATTACAGGGGGCCTACCAGCGACTAATGAAAAACTGTTTTTT
>NA|NA|TRBJ2-7|TRBV28
CASSLGTSYEQYF
TGTGCCAGCAGTCTAGGGACATCCTACGAGCAGTACTTC
>NA|NA|TRBJ2-2|TRBV10-2
CASSEWKNTGELFF
TGCGCCAGCAGTGAGTGGAAGAACACCGGGGAGCTGTTTTTT
>TRBD2|NA|TRBJ2-1|TRBV5-5
CASSLETSYYNEQFF
TGTGCCAGCAGCTTGGAGACTAGCTACTACAATGAGCAGTTCTTC
>NA|NA|TRBJ1-3|TRBV28
CASSLGLEGQSGNTIYF
TGTGCCAGCAGTTTAGGCCTGGAGGGGCAGTCGGGAAACACCATATATTTT
>NA|NA|TRBJ2-1|TRBV27
CASSLSSYNEQFF
TGTGCCAGCTCGTTGAGCTCCTACAATGAGCAGTTCTTC
>NA|NA|TRBJ2-1|TRBV28
CASSLTYRHNEQFF
TGTGCCAGCAGTTTAACGTACAGGCACAATGAGCAGTTCTTC
>NA|NA|TRBJ2-7|TRBV5-1
CASSLGQRAYEQYF
TGCGCCAGCAGCTTGGGACAGCGGGCCTACGAGCAGTACTTC
>NA|NA|TRBJ2-1|TRBV29-1
CSVEQGTWEQFF
TGCAGCGTCGAACAGGGTACGTGGGAGCAGTTCTTC
>NA|NA|TRBJ1-1|TRBV30
CAWSPEFPLRMNTEAFF
TGTGCCTGGAGTCCGGAGTTTCCTCTTAGAATGAACACTGAAGCTTTCTTT
>NA|NA|TRBJ2-1|TRBV9
CASSGSGTPYNEQFF
TGTGCCAGCAGCGGGTCCGGGACACCCTACAATGAGCAGTTCTTC
>NA|NA|TRBJ1-4|TRBV7-9
CASSRGVTNEKLFF
TGTGCCAGCAGCCGGGGGGTGACTAATGAAAAACTGTTTTTT
>NA|NA|TRBJ1-2|TRBV28
CASSLGRGPNYGYTF
TGTGCCAGCAGTTTAGGAAGGGGACCTAACTATGGCTACACCTTC
>NA|NA|TRBJ2-7|TRBV27
CASSDDRHEQYF
TGTGCCAGCAGTGACGATAGACACGAGCAGTACTTC
>NA|NA|TRBJ1-1|TRBV4-1
CASSQDRGGTEAFF
TGCGCCAGCAGCCAAGATAGGGGCGGCACTGAAGCTTTCTTT
>NA|NA|TRBJ2-1|TRBV7-9
CASSLASGRDEQFF
TGTGCCAGCAGCTTAGCTTCCGGGCGGGATGAGCAGTTCTTC
>NA|NA|TRBJ2-6|TRBV5-4
CASSLSQALSGANVLTF
TGTGCCAGCAGCTTAAGCCAGGCTCTCTCTGGGGCCAACGTCCTGACTTTC
>TRBD1|NA|TRBJ1-5|TRBV7-8
CASSLGTGPNQPQHF
TGTGCCAGCAGCTTAGGGACAGGTCCTAATCAGCCCCAGCATTTT
>NA|NA|TRBJ2-7|TRBV6-5
CASSYSNRDSYEQYF
TGTGCCAGCAGTTACTCGAATCGGGATTCCTACGAGCAGTACTTC
>TRBD1|NA|TRBJ2-7|TRBV6-1
CASSGVGTGLYEQYF
TGTGCCAGCAGTGGAGTTGGGACAGGGTTATACGAGCAGTACTTC
>NA|NA|TRBJ1-1|TRBV28
CASSLPDRQGGELNTEAFF
TGTGCCAGCAGTTTACCCGACAGGCAAGGGGGGGAATTGAACACTGAAGCTTTCTTT
>TRBD2|few|TRBJ2-1|TRBV9
CASSVGGGTYNEQFF
TGTGCCAGCAGCGTAGGCGGGGGAACCTACAATGAGCAGTTCTTC
>NA|NA|TRBJ1-6|TRBV4-2
CASSGWSEYNSPLHF
TGTGCCAGCAGCGGTTGGTCGGAATATAATTCACCCCTCCACTTT
>NA|NA|TRBJ1-5|TRBV7-2
CASSLLDAAQPQHF
TGTGCCAGCAGCTTATTGGACGCGGCCCAGCCCCAGCATTTT
>TRBD2|NA|TRBJ2-1|TRBV5-6
CASSLELAGDDEQFF
TGTGCCAGCAGCTTGGAACTAGCGGGAGACGATGAGCAGTTCTTC
>NA|NA|TRBJ2-7|TRBV7-9
CASSPPGVSSYEQYF
TGTGCCAGCAGCCCCCCGGGCGTCAGCTCCTACGAGCAGTACTTC
>NA|NA|TRBJ1-6|TRBV25-1
CASSDPNSPLHF
TGTGCCAGCAGTGACCCCAATTCACCCCTCCACTTT
>NA|NA|TRBJ2-7|TRBV28
CASSFSRAYEQYF
TGTGCCAGCAGTTTTAGTCGCGCCTACGAGCAGTACTTC
>NA|NA|TRBJ2-3|TRBV19
CASTPTGFSTDTQYF
TGTGCCAGTACCCCGACAGGTTTTAGCACAGATACGCAGTATTTT
>NA|once|TRBJ2-1|TRBV10-3
CAIKMNENHEQFF
TGTGCCATCAAGATGAACGAAAACCATGAGCAGTTCTTC
>NA|NA|TRBJ2-7|TRBV7-8
CASSSSEGQGAHEQYF
TGTGCCAGCAGCTCCTCTGAAGGGCAGGGTGCCCACGAGCAGTACTTC
>NA|NA|TRBJ2-7|TRBV25-1
CASSAGTGPYEQYF
TGTGCCAGCAGCGCCGGGACGGGCCCCTACGAGCAGTACTTC
>NA|few|TRBJ1-5|TRBV6-6
CASSTQVDQPQHF
TGTGCCAGCAGCACACAGGTGGATCAGCCCCAGCATTTT
>TRBD2|NA|TRBJ2-3|TRBV15
CATSRGLAGRTDTQYF
TGTGCCACCAGCAGAGGGTTAGCGGGACGCACAGATACGCAGTATTTT
>NA|NA|TRBJ2-7|TRBV27
CASSLDSPSRTDFRTYEQYF
TGTGCCAGCAGTTTAGATAGTCCCTCCAGGACGGATTTTAGGACCTACGAGCAGTACTTC